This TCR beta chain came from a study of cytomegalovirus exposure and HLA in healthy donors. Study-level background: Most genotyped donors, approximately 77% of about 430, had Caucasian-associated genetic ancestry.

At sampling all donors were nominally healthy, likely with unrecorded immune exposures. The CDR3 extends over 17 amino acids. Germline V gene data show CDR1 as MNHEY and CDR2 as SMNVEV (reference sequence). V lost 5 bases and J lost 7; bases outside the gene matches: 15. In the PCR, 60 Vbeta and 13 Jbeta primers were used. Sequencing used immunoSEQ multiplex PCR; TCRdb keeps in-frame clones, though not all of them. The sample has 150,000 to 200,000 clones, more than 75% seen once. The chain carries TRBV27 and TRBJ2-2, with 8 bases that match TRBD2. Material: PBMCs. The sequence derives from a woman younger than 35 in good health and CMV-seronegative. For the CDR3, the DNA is TGTGCCAGCAGTCCGCCCCCCGGGAGGGCCAGGGGCGGGGAGCTGTTTTTT. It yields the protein CASSPPPGRARGGELFF.